This T cell receptor (beta chain) was profiled in a study of blood T cells in healthy people across ages. Next came a second PCR, run for about 7 to 12 cycles, which used a sample-barcoded 5' primer along with a J-beta primer mix. TCRdb reanalysed the 5' RACE reads using MiXCR and keeps one entry per CDR3 protein. The profile covers approximately 600,000 distinct CDR3 sequences, with roughly 58% appearing a single time and approximately 37% taken by the ten largest. Study-wide results and limits: Naive CD4+ cell counts and diversity both ran higher in long-lived than in aged donors.

For this clonotype: Its antigen is not known. The junction departs from the called germline gene at one end, perhaps through a read error.

The sequenced sample was blood. The receptor comes from a man aged 55 to 69 in good health.

CDR3 DNA: TGTGCTAGTGGTTTGGTAAGACGGGACAGGGGCCCCCTCATGAACACTGAATCTTTCTTT. Translating gives CASGLVRRDRGPLMNTESFF. The chain employs TRBV12-5 and TRBJ1-1; 10 positions match TRBD1. This CDR3 has 20 residues. The germline V gene encodes CDR1 LGHNT and CDR2 FRNRAP. Variable domain in full (rest from reference TRBV12-5 and TRBJ1-1): DARVTQTPRHKVTEMGQEVTMRCQPILGHNTVFWYRQTMMQGLELLAYFRNRAPLDDSGMPKDRFSAEMPDATLATLKIQPSEPRDSAVYFCASGLVRRDRGPLMNTESFFGQGTRLTVV.